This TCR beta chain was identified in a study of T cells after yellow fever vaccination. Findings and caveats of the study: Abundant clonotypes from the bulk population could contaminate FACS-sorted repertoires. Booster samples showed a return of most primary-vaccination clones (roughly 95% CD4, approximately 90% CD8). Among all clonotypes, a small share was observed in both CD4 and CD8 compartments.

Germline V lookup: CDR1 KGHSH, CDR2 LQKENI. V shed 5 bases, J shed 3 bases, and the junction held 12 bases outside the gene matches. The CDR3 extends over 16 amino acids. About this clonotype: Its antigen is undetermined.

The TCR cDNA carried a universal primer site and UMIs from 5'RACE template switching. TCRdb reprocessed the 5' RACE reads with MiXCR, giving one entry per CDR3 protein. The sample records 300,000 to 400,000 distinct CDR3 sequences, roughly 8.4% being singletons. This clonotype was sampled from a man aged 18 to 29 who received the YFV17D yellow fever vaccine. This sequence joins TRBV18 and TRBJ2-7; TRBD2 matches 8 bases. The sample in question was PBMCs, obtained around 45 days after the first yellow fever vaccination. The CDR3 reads CASSTRHGGGDYEQYF. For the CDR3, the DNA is TGTGCCAGCTCAACACGCCACGGGGGGGGAGACTACGAGCAGTACTTC.